Reported below is one TCR beta chain. Its specificity is unknown. Trimming left V 0 bases short and J 6 bases short, with 5 bases between. This CDR3 is built from 12 residues. Per the germline V gene, CDR1 is MGHDK and CDR2 is SYGVNS. The sample comes from a study of cytomegalovirus exposure and HLA in healthy donors. Across the whole study: The roughly 130 validation repertoires used the same platform as the approximately 670 first-cohort repertoires (as reported by a later analysis). Study-level findings and limits: Some TCR beta chains (more than 150 of them) were listed as cytomegalovirus-associated. Most TCR sequences were uncommon, yet certain public TCRs appeared in many donors.

From the 120-subject validation cohort, which was separate from the approximately 720-subject first cohort, the donors were drawn. Some clones are missing from TCRdb's copy, which holds only in-frame ones; the method was immunoSEQ multiplex PCR. The top ten hold roughly 0.74% of the sample, which has roughly 80,000 clones, about 92% seen once. The clonotype was recovered from a man between 18 and 35 years old in good health and CMV-seronegative. This chain joins TRBV25-1 and TRBJ2-5; D is unresolved. Sequenced material: PBMCs. CDR3 loop: CASSEYGQTQYF. CDR3 DNA: TGTGCCAGCAGTGAATATGGGCAGACCCAGTACTTC.